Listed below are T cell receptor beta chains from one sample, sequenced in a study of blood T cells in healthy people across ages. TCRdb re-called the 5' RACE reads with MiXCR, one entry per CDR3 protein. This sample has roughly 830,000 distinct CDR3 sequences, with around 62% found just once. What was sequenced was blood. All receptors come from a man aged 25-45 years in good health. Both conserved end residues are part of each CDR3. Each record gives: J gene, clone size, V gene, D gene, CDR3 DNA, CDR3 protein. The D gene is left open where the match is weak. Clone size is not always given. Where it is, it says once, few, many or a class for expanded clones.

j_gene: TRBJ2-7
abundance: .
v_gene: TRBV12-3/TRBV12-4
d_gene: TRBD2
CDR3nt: TGTGCCAGCAGTTTCGGAGCGGGGGACTACGAGCAGTACTTC
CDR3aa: CASSFGAGDYEQYF

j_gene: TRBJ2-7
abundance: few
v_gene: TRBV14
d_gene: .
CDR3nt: TGTGCCAGCAGCCAAGCCCCCTACGAGCAGTACTTC
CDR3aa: CASSQAPYEQYF

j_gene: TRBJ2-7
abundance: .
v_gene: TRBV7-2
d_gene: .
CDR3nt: TGTGCCAGCAGCTCTCAAACCCCCCACGAGCAGTACTTC
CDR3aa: CASSSQTPHEQYF

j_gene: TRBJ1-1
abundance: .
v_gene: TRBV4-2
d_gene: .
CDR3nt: TGTGCCAGCAGCCAAGAGATGAAGGGATGGAACACTGAAGCTTTCTTT
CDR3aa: CASSQEMKGWNTEAFF

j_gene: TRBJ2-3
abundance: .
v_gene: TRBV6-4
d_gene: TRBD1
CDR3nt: TGTGCCAGCAGTGTAGAGGACAGGGGTACAGATACGCAGTATTTT
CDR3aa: CASSVEDRGTDTQYF

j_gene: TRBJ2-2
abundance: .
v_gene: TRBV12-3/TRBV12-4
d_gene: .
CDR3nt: TGTGCCAGCAGTCCCCAGGGGCTGGGCGGGGAGCTGTTTTTT
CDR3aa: CASSPQGLGGELFF

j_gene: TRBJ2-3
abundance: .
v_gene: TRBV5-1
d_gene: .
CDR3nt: TGCGCCAGCAGCGGGGGAGTCGTTACAGATACGCAGTATTTT
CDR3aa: CASSGGVVTDTQYF

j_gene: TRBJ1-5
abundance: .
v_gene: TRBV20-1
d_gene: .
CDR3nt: TGCAGTGCTAGAGTGCGGGGGCTAGGTCAGCCCCAGCATTTT
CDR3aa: CSARVRGLGQPQHF

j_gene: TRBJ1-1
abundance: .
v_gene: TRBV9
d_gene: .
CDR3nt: TGTGCCAGCAGCGTAGGCTCAGGCTCTATGAACACTGAAGCTTTCTTT
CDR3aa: CASSVGSGSMNTEAFF

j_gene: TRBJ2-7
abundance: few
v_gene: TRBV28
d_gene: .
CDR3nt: TGTGCCAGCAGGACTACAGGGCCGAGCTCCTACGAGCAGTACTTC
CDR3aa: CASRTTGPSSYEQYF

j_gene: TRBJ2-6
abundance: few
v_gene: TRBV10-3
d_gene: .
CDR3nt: TGTGCCATCAGTGACCCGTCTGGGGCCAACGTCCTGACTTTC
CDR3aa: CAISDPSGANVLTF

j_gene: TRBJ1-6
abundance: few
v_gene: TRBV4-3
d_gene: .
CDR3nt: TGCGCCAGCAGCCAAGAAGAACTAAACACTAATTCACCCCTCCACTTT
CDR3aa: CASSQEELNTNSPLHF

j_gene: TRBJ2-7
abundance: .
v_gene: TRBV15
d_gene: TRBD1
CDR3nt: TGTGCCACCAGCAGGGCCTCAGATAGGGGACAGGGGGCCACCTACGAGCAGTACTTC
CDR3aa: CATSRASDRGQGATYEQYF

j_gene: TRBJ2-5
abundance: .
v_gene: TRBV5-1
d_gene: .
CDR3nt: TGCGCCAGCAGCTTGGCCGGCGGGTCAGAAGAGACCCAGTACTTC
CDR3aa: CASSLAGGSEETQYF

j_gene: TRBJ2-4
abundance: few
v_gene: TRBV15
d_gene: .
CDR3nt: TGTGCCACCAGCAGTGCACAGGGTGGACACATTCAGTACTTC
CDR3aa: CATSSAQGGHIQYF

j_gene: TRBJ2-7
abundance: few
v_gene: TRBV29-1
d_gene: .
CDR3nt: TGCAGCGTTGAAGGCGGTTCCTTTAGCTCCTACGAGCAGTACTTC
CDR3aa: CSVEGGSFSSYEQYF

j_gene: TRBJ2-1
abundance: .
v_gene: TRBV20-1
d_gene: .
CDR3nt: TGCAGTGCTAGGTACGGGGGCCCCTACAATGAGCAGTTCTTC
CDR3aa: CSARYGGPYNEQFF